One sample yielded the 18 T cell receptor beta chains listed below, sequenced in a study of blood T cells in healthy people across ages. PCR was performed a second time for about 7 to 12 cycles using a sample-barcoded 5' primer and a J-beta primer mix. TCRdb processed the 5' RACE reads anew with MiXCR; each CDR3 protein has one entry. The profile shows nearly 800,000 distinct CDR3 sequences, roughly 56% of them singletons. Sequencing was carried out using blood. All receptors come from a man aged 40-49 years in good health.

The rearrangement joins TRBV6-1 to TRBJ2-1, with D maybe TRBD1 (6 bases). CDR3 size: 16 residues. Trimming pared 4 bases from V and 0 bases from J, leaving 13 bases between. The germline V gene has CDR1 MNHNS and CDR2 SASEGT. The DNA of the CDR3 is TGTGCCAGCAGTGGTCTGGGGGCCGGCTCCTACAATGAGCAGTTCTTC. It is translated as CASSGLGAGSYNEQFF.

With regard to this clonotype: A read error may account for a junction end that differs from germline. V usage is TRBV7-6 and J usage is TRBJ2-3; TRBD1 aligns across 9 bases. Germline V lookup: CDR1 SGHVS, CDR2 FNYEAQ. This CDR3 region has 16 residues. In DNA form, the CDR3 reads TGTGCCGGCAGCCTAAGTTGGGACAGGGCGACAGATACGCAGTATTTT. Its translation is CAGSLSWDRATDTQYF. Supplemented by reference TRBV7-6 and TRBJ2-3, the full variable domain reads GAGVSQSPRYKVTKRGQDVALRCDPISGHVSLYWYRQALGQGPEFLTYFNYEAQQDKSGLPNDRFSAERPEGSISTLTIQRTEQRDSAMYRCAGSLSWDRATDTQYFGPGTRLTVL.

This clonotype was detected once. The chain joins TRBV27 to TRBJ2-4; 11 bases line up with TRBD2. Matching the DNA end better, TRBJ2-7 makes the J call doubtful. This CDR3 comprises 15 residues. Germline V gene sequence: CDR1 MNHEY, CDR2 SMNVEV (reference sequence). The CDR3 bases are TGTGCCATTGGGAAGGGACTAGCGGTTACCTACGAGCAGTACTTC. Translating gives CAIGKGLAVTYEQYF.

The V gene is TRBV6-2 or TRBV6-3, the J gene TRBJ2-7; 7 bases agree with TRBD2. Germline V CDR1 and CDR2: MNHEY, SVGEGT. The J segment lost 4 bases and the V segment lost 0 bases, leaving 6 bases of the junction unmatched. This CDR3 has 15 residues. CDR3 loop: CASSYSVAGLYEQYF. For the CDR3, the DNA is TGTGCCAGCAGTTACTCTGTAGCGGGTTTGTACGAGCAGTACTTC.

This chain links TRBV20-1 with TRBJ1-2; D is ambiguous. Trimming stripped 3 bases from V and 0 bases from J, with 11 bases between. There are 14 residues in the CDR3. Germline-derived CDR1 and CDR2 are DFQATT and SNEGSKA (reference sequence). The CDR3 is CSAREVLSNYGYTF. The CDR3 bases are TGCAGTGCTAGGGAAGTACTTTCTAACTATGGCTACACCTTC.

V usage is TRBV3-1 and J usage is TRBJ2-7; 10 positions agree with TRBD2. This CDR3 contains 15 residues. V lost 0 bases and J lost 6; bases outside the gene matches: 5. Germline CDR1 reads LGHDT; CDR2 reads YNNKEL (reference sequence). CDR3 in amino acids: CASSQDRPSGSEQYF. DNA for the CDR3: TGTGCCAGCAGCCAAGATCGTCCTAGCGGGAGCGAGCAGTACTTC.

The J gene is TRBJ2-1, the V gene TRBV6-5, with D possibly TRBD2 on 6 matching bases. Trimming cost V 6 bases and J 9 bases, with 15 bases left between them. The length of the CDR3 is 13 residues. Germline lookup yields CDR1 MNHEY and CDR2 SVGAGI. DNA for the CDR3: TGTGCCAGCAGGATGGACTACCCGGGTGAGCAGTTCTTC. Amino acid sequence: CASRMDYPGEQFF.

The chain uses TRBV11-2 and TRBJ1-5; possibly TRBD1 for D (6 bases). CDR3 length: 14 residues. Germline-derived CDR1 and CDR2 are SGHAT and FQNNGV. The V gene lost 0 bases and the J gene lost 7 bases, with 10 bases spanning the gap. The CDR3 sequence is CASSLESQGQPQHF. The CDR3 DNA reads TGTGCCAGCAGCTTAGAATCACAGGGCCAGCCCCAGCATTTT.

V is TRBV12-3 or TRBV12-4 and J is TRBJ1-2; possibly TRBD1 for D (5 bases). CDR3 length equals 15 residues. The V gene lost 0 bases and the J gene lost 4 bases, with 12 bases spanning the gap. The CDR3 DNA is TGTGCCAGCAGTTTAGCGGATCAGGGTGTCTATGGCTACACCTTC. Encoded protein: CASSLADQGVYGYTF.

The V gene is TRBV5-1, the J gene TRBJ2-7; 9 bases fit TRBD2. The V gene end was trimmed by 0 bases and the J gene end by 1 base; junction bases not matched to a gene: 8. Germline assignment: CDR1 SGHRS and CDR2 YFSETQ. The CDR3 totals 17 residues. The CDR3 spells CASSLASGRLISYEQYF. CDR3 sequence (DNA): TGCGCCAGCAGCTTGGCCAGCGGGAGGCTAATTTCCTACGAGCAGTACTTC.

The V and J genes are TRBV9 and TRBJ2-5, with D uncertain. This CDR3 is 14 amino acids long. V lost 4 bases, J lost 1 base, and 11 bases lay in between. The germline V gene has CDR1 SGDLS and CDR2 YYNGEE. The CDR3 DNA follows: TGTGCCAGCAGCTATCGACTGGGCCAAGAGACCCAGTACTTC. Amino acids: CASSYRLGQETQYF.

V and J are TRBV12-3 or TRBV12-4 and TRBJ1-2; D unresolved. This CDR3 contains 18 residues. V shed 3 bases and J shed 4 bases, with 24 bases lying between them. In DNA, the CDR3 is TGTGCCAGCAGTTTTAACGATTTAGTCGGCTCTGCGGGCTATGGCTACACCTTC. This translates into CASSFNDLVGSAGYGYTF.

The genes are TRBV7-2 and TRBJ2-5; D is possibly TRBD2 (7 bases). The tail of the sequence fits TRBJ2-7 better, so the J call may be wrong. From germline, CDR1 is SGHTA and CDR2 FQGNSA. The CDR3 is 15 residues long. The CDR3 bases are TGTGCCAGCAGCGCGGGGGCAGCCTTAACCTACGAGCAGTACTTC. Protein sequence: CASSAGAALTYEQYF.

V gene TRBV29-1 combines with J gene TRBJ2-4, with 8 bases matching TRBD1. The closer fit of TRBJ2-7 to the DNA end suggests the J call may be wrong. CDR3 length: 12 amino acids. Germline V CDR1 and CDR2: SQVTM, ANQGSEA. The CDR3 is CSVAGGDYEQYF. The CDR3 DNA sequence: TGCAGCGTTGCAGGGGGCGACTACGAGCAGTACTTC.

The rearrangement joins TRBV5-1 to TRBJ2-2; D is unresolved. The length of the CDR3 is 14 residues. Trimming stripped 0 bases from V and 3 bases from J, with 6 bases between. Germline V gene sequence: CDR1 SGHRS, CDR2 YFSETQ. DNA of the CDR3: TGCGCCAGCAGCTTGGTCCTGGACACCGGGGAGCTGTTTTTT. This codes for CASSLVLDTGELFF.

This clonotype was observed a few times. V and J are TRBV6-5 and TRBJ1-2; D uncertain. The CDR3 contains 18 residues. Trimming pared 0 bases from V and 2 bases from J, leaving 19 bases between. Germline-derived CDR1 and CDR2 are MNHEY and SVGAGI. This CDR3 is CASSYSVRTAGANYGYTF. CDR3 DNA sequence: TGTGCCAGCAGTTACTCTGTTAGAACCGCCGGCGCAAACTATGGCTACACCTTC.

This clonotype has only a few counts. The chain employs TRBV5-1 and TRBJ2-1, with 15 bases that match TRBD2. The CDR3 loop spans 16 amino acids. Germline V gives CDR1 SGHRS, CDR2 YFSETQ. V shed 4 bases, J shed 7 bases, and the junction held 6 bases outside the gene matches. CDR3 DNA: TGCGCCAGCAGCCAACCCGGACTAGCGGGAGGGAATGAGCAGTTCTTC. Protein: CASSQPGLAGGNEQFF.

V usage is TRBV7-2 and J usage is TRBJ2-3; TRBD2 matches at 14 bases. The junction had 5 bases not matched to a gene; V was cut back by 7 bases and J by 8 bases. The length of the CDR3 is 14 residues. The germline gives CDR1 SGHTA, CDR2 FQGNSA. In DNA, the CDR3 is TGTGCCAGCACCACCGGACTAGCGGGGGGTACGCAGTATTTT. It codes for CASTTGLAGGTQYF.